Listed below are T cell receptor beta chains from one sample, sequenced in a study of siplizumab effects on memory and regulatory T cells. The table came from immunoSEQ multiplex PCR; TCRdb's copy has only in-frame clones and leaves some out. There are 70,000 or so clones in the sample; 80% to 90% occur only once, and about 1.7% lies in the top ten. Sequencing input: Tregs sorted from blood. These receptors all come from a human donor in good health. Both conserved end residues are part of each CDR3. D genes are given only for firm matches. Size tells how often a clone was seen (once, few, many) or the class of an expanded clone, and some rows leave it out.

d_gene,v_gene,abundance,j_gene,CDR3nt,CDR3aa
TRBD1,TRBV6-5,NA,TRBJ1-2,TGTGCCAGTCAGGGGGCGGTACATGGCTACACCTTC,CASQGAVHGYTF
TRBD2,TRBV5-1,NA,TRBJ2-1,TGCGCCAGCAGCTTAGGCGGGAGGGTTTTGGATGAGCAGTTCTTC,CASSLGGRVLDEQFF
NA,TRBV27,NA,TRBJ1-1,TGTGCCAGCAGCCCCAAGCCGGACACTGAAGCTTTCTTT,CASSPKPDTEAFF
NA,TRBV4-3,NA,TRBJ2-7,TGCGCCAGCAGCCAAGCTCAGGGGGGCGAGCAGTACTTC,CASSQAQGGEQYF
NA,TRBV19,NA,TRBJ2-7,TGTGCCAGTAGTATAGCCGGGACGGGCTACGAGCAGTACTTC,CASSIAGTGYEQYF
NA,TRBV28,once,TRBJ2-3,TGTGCCAGCAGTTTGGGGGTTGGCACGCAGTATTTT,CASSLGVGTQYF
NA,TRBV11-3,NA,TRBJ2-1,TGTGCCAGCAGCCCTGAGTCAGAGAGCTCCTACAATGAGCAGTTCTTC,CASSPESESSYNEQFF
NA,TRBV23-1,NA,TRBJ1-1,TGCGCCAGCAGTCAATCTTTACAGAACACTGAAGCTTTCTTT,CASSQSLQNTEAFF
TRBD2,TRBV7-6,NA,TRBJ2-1,TGTGCCAGCAGCTTAAGGCTAGCGGGAGATGAGCAGTTCTTC,CASSLRLAGDEQFF
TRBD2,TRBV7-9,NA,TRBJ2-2,TGTGCCAGCAGCTTAAGCCCGATAGCGGGAGGCTTCACCGGGGAGCTGTTTTTT,CASSLSPIAGGFTGELFF
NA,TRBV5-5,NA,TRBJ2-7,TGTGCCAGCAGCTTGAGGGGGAGTGAGCAGTACTTC,CASSLRGSEQYF
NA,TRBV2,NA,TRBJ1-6,TGTGCCAGCAGTGAGGGACATAATTCACCCCTCCACTTT,CASSEGHNSPLHF
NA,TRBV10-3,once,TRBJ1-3,TGTGCCATCAGGGGAGACGGGGCTGGAAACACCATATATTTT,CAIRGDGAGNTIYF
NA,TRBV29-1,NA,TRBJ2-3,TGCAGCGTTCGGGGGGACAACTCACCCGGCACAGATACGCAGTATTTT,CSVRGDNSPGTDTQYF
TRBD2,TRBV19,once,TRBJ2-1,TGTGCCAGTAGAATACTAGCGGGAGGCGGGAATGAGCAGTTCTTC,CASRILAGGGNEQFF
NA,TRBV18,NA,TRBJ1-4,TGTGCCAGCTCACTAGGACAGATTAATGAAAAACTGTTTTTT,CASSLGQINEKLFF
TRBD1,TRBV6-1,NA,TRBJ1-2,TGTGCCAGCGCCCCGGAGTCAGGGGGGGGCTATGGCTACACCTTC,CASAPESGGGYGYTF
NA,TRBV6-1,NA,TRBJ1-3,TGTGCCAGCAGGACCACGGCCTCTGGAAACACCATATATTTT,CASRTTASGNTIYF
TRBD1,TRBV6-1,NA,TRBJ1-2,TGTGCCAGCCACGCCCAGACAGGGGGACGGGCTGGCTACACCTTC,CASHAQTGGRAGYTF
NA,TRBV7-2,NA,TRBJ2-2,TGTGCCAGCAGCTTCTACGGGCAGACCGGGGAGCTGTTTTTT,CASSFYGQTGELFF
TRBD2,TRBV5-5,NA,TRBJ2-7,TGTGCCAGCAGCTTTATAGCGGGAGACTACGAGCAGTACTTC,CASSFIAGDYEQYF
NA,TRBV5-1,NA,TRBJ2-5,TGCGCCAGCAGCTTGGAACCGGGGGACCCATTACGAGAGACCCAGTACTTC,CASSLEPGDPLRETQYF
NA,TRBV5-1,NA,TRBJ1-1,TGCGCCAGCAGCTTGGTGCGGGACACTGAAGCTTTCTTT,CASSLVRDTEAFF
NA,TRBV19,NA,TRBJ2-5,TGTGCCAGTGCAACCGCTTATCCAGGGCCCCAAGAGACCCAGTACTTC,CASATAYPGPQETQYF
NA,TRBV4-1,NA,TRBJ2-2,TGCGCCAGCAGCCAAGATCGGACCACCGGGGAGCTGTTTTTT,CASSQDRTTGELFF
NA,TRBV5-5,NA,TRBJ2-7,TGTGCCAACAGCTTGCAGGGTCCCTACGAGCAGTACTTC,CANSLQGPYEQYF
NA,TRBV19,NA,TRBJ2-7,TGTGCCAGTAGTATAAATATACTAGACTACGAGCAGTACTTC,CASSINILDYEQYF
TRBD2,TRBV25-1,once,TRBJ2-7,TGTGCCAGCACCCCTAGCGGGAGCTCCTACGAGCAGTACTTC,CASTPSGSSYEQYF
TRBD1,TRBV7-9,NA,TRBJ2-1,TGTGCCAGCGGGACAGGGCCCTACAATGAGCAGTTCTTC,CASGTGPYNEQFF
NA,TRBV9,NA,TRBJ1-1,TGTGCCAGCACCCCCGGGTACAGAACGAACACTGAAGCTTTCTTT,CASTPGYRTNTEAFF
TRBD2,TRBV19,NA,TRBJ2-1,TGTGCCAGTAGTAGGGGGACTAGCGGGAGTTCCTTCAATGAGCAGTTCTTC,CASSRGTSGSSFNEQFF
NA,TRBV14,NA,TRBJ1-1,TGTGCCAGCAGCCTTCTTTGGCAGCTGATCGGGACTGAAGCTTTCTTT,CASSLLWQLIGTEAFF
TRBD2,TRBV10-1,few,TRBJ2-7,TGCGCCAGCAGTGAGACTAGCGGGGGCGAGCAGTACTTC,CASSETSGGEQYF
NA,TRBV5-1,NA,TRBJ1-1,TGCGCCAGCCAGGACACAAAGAACACTGAAGCTTTCTTT,CASQDTKNTEAFF
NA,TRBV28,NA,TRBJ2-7,TGTGCCAGCAGCCCGACATTGCGGAGGAAGGGTCGCGAGCAGTACTTC,CASSPTLRRKGREQYF
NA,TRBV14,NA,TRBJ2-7,TGTGCCAGCAGCCACCTCCCGGGGCGGGTCGTTCCCCCCCTCTTC,CASSHLPGRVVPPLF
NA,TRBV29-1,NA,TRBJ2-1,NA,CSVGTGIKIF
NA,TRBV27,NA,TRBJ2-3,TGTGCCAGCAGTCAGTTTGATACGCAGTATTTT,CASSQFDTQYF
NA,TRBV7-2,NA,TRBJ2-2,TGTGCCAGCAGCCGGACTGGCACGAACACCGGGGAGCTGTTTTTT,CASSRTGTNTGELFF
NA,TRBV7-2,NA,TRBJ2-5,TGTGCCAGCAGCTTATCTCCACGTCCCCCAGGGGAGACCCAGTACTTC,CASSLSPRPPGETQYF
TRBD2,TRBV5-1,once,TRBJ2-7,TGCGCCAGCAGCCTAGCGGGAGTAGCCGAGCAGTACTTC,CASSLAGVAEQYF
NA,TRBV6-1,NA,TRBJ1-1,TGTGCCAGCAGTGAAACCGGGACGAGAACTTTCTTT,CASSETGTRTFF
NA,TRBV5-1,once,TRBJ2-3,TGCGCCAGCAGCGCCTCCGACCCCACAGATACGCAGTATTTT,CASSASDPTDTQYF
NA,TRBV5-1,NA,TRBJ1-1,TGCGCCAGCAGCGAGAATCTGAGGCGCGGTGAAGCTTTCTTT,CASSENLRRGEAFF
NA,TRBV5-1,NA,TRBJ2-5,TGCGCCAGCAGCTTGTATGGGTCCCAAGAGACCCAGTACTTC,CASSLYGSQETQYF
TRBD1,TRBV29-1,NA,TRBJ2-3,TGCAGCGCCCTCCGGGACAGGGTAACAGATACGCAGTATTTT,CSALRDRVTDTQYF
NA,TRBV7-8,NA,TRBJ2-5,TGTGCCAGCAGCCCTAGGTCGCCTGAGACCCAGTACTTC,CASSPRSPETQYF
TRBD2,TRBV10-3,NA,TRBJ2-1,TGTGCCATCAGTGAGCCGACTAGCGGGAGGGTCTACAATGAGCAGTTCTTC,CAISEPTSGRVYNEQFF
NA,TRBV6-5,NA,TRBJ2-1,TGTGCCAGCAGTTACTCGATAGGGGTCGAGCAGTTCTTC,CASSYSIGVEQFF
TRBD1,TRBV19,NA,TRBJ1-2,TGTGCCAGTAGTAGGTTTCGACAGGGGAGAGGCTACACCTTC,CASSRFRQGRGYTF
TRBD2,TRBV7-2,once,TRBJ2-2,TGTGCCAGCAGCACCACACTAGCGAGAGTCACCGGGGAGCTGTTTTTT,CASSTTLARVTGELFF
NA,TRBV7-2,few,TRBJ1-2,TGTGCCAGCAGCTTTGGCTCGGGACACGCTTTGGGCTACACCTTC,CASSFGSGHALGYTF
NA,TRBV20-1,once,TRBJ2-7,TGCAGTGCTAACCTCGCCTACGAGCAGTACTTC,CSANLAYEQYF
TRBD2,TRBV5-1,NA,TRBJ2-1,TGCGCCAGCAGCCCCAGAGGGAAAACTAGCGGGAGTGAGGTGCGAAGGTTCTTC,CASSPRGKTSGSEVRRFF
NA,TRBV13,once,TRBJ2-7,TGTGCCAGCAGCCCGACCATGTCCTACGAGCAGTACTTC,CASSPTMSYEQYF
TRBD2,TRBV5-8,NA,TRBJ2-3,TGTGCCAGCAGCTTTAGCGGGAGCGGGGCAGATACGCAGTATTTT,CASSFSGSGADTQYF